The rows below give T cell receptor beta chains drawn from one sample of a study of CXCR3-negative and CXCR3-positive naive CD8 T cells. TCRdb re-analyzed the 5' RACE reads; it lists each CDR3 protein once, without DNA. The sample includes 50,000 or so distinct CDR3 sequences. The sample was naive CXCR3+ CD8+ T cells from blood. The receptors stem from a human donor in good health. Some clones in this sample may be carry-over from other donors' samples. CDR3s include the opening cysteine and the closing phenylalanine or tryptophan. Fields, in order: V gene, J gene, CDR3 length, CDR3 protein.

TRBV3-1	TRBJ2-1	15	CASSQGQGLWDEQFF
TRBV29-1	TRBJ1-2	11	CSVLSNYGYTF
TRBV13	TRBJ2-1	15	CASSLRGSLDNEQFF
TRBV7-9	TRBJ2-7	15	CASSLDAGGAYEQYF
TRBV11-3	TRBJ1-1	12	CASSLGDTEAFF
TRBV9	TRBJ2-6	18	CASSARQGSTSGANVLTF
TRBV7-9	TRBJ2-7	12	CASGQETYEQYF
TRBV11-3	TRBJ1-1	14	CASSDRDRNTEAFF
TRBV3-1	TRBJ1-5	16	CASSSGTAYSNQPQHF
TRBV29-1	TRBJ2-1	15	CSVDGLAGSYNEQFF
TRBV12-3/TRBV12-4	TRBJ2-5	12	CAIRGGQETQYF
TRBV7-9	TRBJ1-1	12	CASSLAGAYAFF
TRBV27	TRBJ1-4	13	CASSLSVGGKLFF
TRBV4-2	TRBJ2-1	13	CASSQLEGNEQFF
TRBV12-3/TRBV12-4	TRBJ2-7	16	CASSSPRTGGTYEQYF
TRBV29-1	TRBJ2-5	15	CSVDKLLGGQETQYF
TRBV7-9	TRBJ2-1	16	CASSLFGESSYNEQFF
TRBV6-4	TRBJ2-1	13	CASSDSYVDEQFF
TRBV28	TRBJ2-3	18	CASSLGLLPSGGTDTQYF
TRBV6-2/TRBV6-3	TRBJ1-1	14	CASSPPTARDEAFF
TRBV11-2	TRBJ2-3	16	CASSLASGGPTDTQYF
TRBV15	TRBJ2-2	14	CATSGTANTGELFF
TRBV3-1	TRBJ1-1	16	CASSQVEGAVNTEAFF
TRBV7-8	TRBJ2-1	15	CASSLGTSSYNEQFF
TRBV20-1	TRBJ2-1	16	CSARPLAGVVYNEQFF
TRBV7-6	TRBJ1-1	14	CASTTVGRDTEAFF
TRBV10-2	TRBJ2-1	15	CASSESGGGRNEQFF
TRBV4-3	TRBJ2-1	13	CASSAYGGNEQFF
TRBV15	TRBJ2-2	13	CATSRPDTGELFF
TRBV29-1	TRBJ2-1	14	CSVEVGGNYNEQFF
TRBV29-1	TRBJ2-7	15	CSVEDLTGGTYEQYF
TRBV7-9	TRBJ2-7	12	CASSWDSYEQYF
TRBV12-3/TRBV12-4	TRBJ2-1	16	CASSLRDRRPYNEQFF
TRBV5-1	TRBJ1-2	13	CASSLGVYYGYTF
TRBV2	TRBJ1-1	13	CASAGGTNTEAFF
TRBV21-1	TRBJ2-1	15	CASSPERGSYNEQFF
TRBV7-2	TRBJ2-7	13	CASSPITSYEQYF
TRBV28	TRBJ1-1	15	CASSGIPGLNTEAFF
TRBV13	TRBJ2-7	15	CASSSSPGQSYEQYF
TRBV12-3/TRBV12-4	TRBJ1-3	12	CASRADRLAIYF
TRBV5-5	TRBJ1-1	16	CASSPVLWVSNTEAFF
TRBV7-7	TRBJ2-3	15	CASSLGDSGPYTQYF
TRBV2	TRBJ2-2	13	CAGSEDPSGELFF
TRBV10-3	TRBJ1-6	14	CAISEREEDSPLHF
TRBV7-3	TRBJ2-3	15	CASSPGLLSTDTQYF
TRBV12-3/TRBV12-4	TRBJ1-2	15	CASSSMLRVNYGYTF
TRBV7-9	TRBJ2-5	13	CASSLSLQETQYF
TRBV11-2	TRBJ2-1	15	CASSSLSGGDNEQFF
TRBV27	TRBJ2-1	12	CASSSFGHEQFF
TRBV9	TRBJ2-5	14	CASSGAQAQETQYF
TRBV29-1	TRBJ2-5	17	CSVDGFTFKPGEETQYF
TRBV29-1	TRBJ2-5	12	CLAGGPGETQYF
TRBV13	TRBJ2-6	16	CASSEGQGIRANVLTF
TRBV7-8	TRBJ1-2	12	CASSLDPGVGSF
TRBV14	TRBJ2-7	16	CASSQKPGLAAYEQYF
TRBV28	TRBJ2-2	12	CASSFLERELFF
TRBV7-2	TRBJ2-5	15	CASSLLAAGGETQYF
TRBV6-5	TRBJ2-7	14	CASSYRDLPYEQYF